This TCR beta chain was recorded in a study of cytomegalovirus exposure and HLA in healthy donors. General study results and limits: In a later analysis, a missense DCLRE1C variant was linked to TCR beta V- and J-gene trimming.

The PCR had 60 Vbeta and 13 Jbeta primers. Clones were read by immunoSEQ multiplex PCR, and TCRdb kept only the in-frame ones, dropping some. Of over 150,000 clones listed, just under 80% are singletons. CDR1 and CDR2 from the germline V gene are MNHEY and SMNVEV (reference sequence). The CDR3 is 12 residues long. Deletions cut 8 bases from V and 9 bases from J, with 14 bases between. This clone has only one observation. Its matching antigen is unknown. This chain uses TRBV27 with TRBJ2-1; possibly TRBD1 for D (6 bases). Sequencing was carried out using PBMCs. The sequence derives from a woman in her forties or fifties in good health and CMV-seropositive. Written as DNA, the CDR3 is TGTGCCAGCGGGTACAGGGATAGTGAGCAGTTCTTC. It codes for CASGYRDSEQFF.